Here is one T cell receptor (beta chain) with its context. This record comes from a study of blood T cell repertoires in COVID-19. CDR1 LNHNV and CDR2 YYDKDF come from the germline V gene (reference sequence). The CDR3 contains 16 residues. Trimming took off 3 bases at V and 10 bases at J, with 21 bases between the two ends. Profiled with immunoSEQ multiplex PCR; TCRdb holds only in-frame clones, not every one. The sample records 60,000 to 75,000 clones, roughly 88% being singletons. The material sequenced was peripheral blood. The V call is TRBV15, the J call TRBJ1-4, with D possibly matching TRBD1 (5 bases). The sequence was collected from a human donor in a cohort sampled during active COVID-19. DNA of the CDR3: TGTGCCACCAGCAGCCCCCGGGGGGGATTCGCCGGAAAACTGTTTTTT. Its translation is CATSSPRGGFAGKLFF.